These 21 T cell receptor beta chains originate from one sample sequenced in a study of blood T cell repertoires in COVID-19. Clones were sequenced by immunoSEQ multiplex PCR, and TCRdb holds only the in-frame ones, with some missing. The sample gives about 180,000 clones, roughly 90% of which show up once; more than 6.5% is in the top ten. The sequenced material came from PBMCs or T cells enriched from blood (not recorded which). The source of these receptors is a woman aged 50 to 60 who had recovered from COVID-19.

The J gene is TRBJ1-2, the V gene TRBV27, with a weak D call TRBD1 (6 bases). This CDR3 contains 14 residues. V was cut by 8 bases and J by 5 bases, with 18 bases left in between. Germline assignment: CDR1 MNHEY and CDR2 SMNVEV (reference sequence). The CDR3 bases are TGTGCCAGCCGAACTACAGGGAACAATTATGGCTACACCTTC. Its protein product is CASRTTGNNYGYTF.

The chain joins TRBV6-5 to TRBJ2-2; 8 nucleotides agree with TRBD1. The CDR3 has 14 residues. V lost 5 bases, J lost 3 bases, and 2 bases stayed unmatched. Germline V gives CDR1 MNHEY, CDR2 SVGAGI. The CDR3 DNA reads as TGTGCCAGCAGTCCGACAGGGGACACCGGGGAGCTGTTTTTT. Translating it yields CASSPTGDTGELFF.

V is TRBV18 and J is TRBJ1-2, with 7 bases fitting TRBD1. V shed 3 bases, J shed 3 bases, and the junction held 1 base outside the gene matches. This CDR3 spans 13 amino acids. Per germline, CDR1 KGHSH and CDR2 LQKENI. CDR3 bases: TGTGCCAGCTCACCTGGACAGGACTATGGCTACACCTTC. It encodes CASSPGQDYGYTF. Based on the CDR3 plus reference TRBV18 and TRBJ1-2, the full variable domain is NAGVMQNPRHLVRRRGQEARLRCSPMKGHSHVYWYRQLPEEGLKFMVYLQKENIIDESGMPKERFSAEFPKEGPSILRIQQVVRGDSAAYFCASSPGQDYGYTFGSGTRLTVV.

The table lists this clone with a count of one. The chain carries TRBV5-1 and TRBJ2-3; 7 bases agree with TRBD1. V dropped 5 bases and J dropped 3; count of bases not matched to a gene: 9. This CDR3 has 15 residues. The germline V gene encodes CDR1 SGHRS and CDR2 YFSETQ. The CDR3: CASRLPGTETDTQYF. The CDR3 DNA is TGCGCCAGCAGGCTTCCCGGGACAGAAACAGATACGCAGTATTTT.

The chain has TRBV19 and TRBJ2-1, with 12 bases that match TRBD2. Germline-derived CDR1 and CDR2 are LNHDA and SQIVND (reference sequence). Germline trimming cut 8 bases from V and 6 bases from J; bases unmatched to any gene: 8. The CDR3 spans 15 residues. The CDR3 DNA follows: TGTGCCAGTTCAAAGACTAGCGGGAGCATCAATGAGCAGTTCTTC. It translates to CASSKTSGSINEQFF.

CDR3 loop: CASSIGYSGGGRRDEQFF. In DNA, the CDR3 is TGTGCCAGCAGTATAGGATATAGTGGTGGCGGGAGGAGAGATGAGCAGTTCTTC. The chain couples TRBV7-2 to TRBJ2-1; TRBD2 matches 8 bases. CDR1 SGHTA and CDR2 FQGNSA come from the germline V gene. The CDR3 spans 18 residues. V shed 6 bases, J shed 8 bases, and the junction held 21 bases outside the gene matches.

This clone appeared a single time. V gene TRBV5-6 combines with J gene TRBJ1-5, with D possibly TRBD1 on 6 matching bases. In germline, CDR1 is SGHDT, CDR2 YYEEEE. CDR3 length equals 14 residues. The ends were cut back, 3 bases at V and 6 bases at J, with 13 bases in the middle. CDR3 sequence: CASSSRGGGQPQHF. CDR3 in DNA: TGTGCCAGCAGCTCTAGAGGGGGTGGTCAGCCCCAGCATTTT.

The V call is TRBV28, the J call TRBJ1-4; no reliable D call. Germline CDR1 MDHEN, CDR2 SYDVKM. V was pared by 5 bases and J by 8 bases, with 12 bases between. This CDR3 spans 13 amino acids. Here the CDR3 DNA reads TGTGCCAGCAGTCCCATCGGTTACGAAAAACTGTTTTTT. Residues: CASSPIGYEKLFF.

CDR3 sequence reads: CASSQDNLAGVGTQYF. As DNA, the CDR3 is TGTGCCAGCAGCCAAGATAATCTAGCGGGAGTTGGTACGCAGTATTTT. This chain uses TRBV3-1 (or the pseudogene TRBV3-2) with TRBJ2-3, with 10 bases fitting TRBD2. CDR1 and CDR2 (germline): LGHDT, YNNKEL (reference sequence). The CDR3 consists of 16 residues. The V and J ends lost 0 bases and 8 bases, in that order; junction bases with no gene match: 8.

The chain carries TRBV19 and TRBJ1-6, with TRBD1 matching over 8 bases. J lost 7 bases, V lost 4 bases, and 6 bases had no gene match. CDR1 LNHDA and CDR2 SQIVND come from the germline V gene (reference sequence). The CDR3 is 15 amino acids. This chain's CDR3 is CASSTQGAVNSPLHF. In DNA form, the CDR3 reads TGTGCCAGTAGTACGCAGGGGGCGGTGAATTCACCCCTCCACTTT.

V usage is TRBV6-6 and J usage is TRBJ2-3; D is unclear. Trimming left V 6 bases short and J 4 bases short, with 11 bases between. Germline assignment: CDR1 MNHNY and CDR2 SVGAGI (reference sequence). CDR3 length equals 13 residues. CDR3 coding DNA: TGTGCCAGCAGCCCGGGTAGCCCAGATACGCAGTATTTT. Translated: CASSPGSPDTQYF.

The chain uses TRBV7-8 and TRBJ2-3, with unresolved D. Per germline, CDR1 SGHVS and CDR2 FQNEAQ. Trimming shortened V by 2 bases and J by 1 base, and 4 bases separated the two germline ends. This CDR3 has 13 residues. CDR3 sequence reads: CASSLTGTDTQYF. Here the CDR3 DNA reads TGTGCCAGCAGCTTAACGGGCACAGATACGCAGTATTTT.

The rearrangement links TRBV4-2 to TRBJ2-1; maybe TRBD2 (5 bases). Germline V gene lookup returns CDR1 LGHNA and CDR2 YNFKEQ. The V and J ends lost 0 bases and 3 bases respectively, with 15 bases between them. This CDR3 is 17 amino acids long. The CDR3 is CASSQDLADGLYNEQFF. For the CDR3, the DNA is TGTGCCAGCAGCCAAGATCTGGCGGACGGACTCTACAATGAGCAGTTCTTC.

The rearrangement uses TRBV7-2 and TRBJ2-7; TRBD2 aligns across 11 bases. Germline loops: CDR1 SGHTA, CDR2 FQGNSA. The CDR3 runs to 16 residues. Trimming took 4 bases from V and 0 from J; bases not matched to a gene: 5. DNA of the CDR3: TGTGCCAGCAGCTCGGGACTAGCGGACCGCTCCTACGAGCAGTACTTC. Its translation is CASSSGLADRSYEQYF.

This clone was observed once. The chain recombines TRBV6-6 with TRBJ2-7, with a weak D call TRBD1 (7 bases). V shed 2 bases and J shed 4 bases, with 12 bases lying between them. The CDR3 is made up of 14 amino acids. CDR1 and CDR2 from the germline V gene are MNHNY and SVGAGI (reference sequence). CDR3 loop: CASSYGQGGYEQYF. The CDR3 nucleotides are TGTGCCAGCAGTTACGGCCAGGGGGGATACGAGCAGTACTTC.

The CDR3 reads CATSRDQLEAYNEQFF. The CDR3 DNA reads TGTGCCACCAGCAGAGATCAACTAGAGGCCTACAATGAGCAGTTCTTC. The chain combines TRBV15 with TRBJ2-1; tentatively, D is TRBD2 (5 bases). Germline lookup yields CDR1 LNHNV and CDR2 YYDKDF (reference sequence). This CDR3 contains 16 residues. Trimming removed 0 bases at V and 2 bases at J, with 11 bases between.

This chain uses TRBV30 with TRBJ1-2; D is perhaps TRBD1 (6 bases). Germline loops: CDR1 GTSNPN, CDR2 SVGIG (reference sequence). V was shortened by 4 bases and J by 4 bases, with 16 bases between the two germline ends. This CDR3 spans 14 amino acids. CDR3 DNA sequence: TGTGCCTGGACCCTAGGGACACCTACCTATGGCTACACCTTC. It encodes CAWTLGTPTYGYTF.

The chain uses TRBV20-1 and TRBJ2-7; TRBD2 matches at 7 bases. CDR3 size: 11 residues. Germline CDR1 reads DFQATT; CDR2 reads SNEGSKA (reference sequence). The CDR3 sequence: CAGGSSYEQYF. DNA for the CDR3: TGCGCCGGGGGGAGCTCCTACGAGCAGTACTTC.

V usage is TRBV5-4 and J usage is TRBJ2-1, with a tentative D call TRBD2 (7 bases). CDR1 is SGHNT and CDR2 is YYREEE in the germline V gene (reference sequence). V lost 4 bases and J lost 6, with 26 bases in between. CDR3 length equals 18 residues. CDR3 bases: TGTGCCAGCAGCACAGCCGGCGGGGGCGGGAGTGAACGCAATGAGCAGTTCTTC. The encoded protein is CASSTAGGGGSERNEQFF.

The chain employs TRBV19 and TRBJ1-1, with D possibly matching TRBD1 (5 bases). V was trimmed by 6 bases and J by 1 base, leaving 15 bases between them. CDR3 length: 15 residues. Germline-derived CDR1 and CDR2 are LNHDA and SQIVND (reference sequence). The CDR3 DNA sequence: TGTGCCAGTAGCTCCCTCCCGGGGGGGAACACTGAAGCTTTCTTT. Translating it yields CASSSLPGGNTEAFF.

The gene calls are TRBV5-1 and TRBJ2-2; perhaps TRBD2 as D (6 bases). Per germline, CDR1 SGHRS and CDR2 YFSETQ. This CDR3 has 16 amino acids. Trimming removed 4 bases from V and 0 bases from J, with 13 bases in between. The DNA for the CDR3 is TGCGCCAGCAGCGCTACCGGGACTTCGAACACCGGGGAGCTGTTTTTT. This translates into CASSATGTSNTGELFF. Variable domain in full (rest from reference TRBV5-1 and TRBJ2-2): KAGVTQTPRYLIKTRGQQVTLSCSPISGHRSVSWYQQTPGQGLQFLFEYFSETQRNKGNFPGRFSGRQFSNSRSEMNVSTLELGDSALYLCASSATGTSNTGELFFGEGSRLTVL.